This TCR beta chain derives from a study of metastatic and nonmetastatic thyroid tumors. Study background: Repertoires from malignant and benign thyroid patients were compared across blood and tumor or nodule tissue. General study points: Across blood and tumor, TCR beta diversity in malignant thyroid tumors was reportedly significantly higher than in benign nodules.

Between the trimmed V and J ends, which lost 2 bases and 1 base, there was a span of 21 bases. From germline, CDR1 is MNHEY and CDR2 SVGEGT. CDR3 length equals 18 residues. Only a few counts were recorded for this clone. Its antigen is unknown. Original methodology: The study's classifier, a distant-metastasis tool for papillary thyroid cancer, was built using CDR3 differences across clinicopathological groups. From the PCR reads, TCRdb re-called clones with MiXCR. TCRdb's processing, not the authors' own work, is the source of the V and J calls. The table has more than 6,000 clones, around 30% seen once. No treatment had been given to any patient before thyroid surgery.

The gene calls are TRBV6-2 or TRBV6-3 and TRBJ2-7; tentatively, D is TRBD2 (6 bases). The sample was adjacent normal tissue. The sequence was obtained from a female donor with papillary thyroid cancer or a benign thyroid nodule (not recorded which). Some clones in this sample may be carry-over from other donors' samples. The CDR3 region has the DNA TGTGCCAGCAGTTACCCACGAATTCCGGGACTTGATTCCTACGAGCAGTACTTC. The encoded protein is CASSYPRIPGLDSYEQYF.